This T cell receptor (beta chain) appears in the sequencing data of a study of radiotherapy plus CTLA-4 blockade in lung cancer. Study overall: Objective responses occurred in about a sixth of patients; over 30% had disease control.

The study gave focal radiation plus ipilimumab CTLA-4 blockade to patients with chemo-refractory metastatic non-small-cell lung cancer. Generated by immunoSEQ multiplex PCR, the TCRdb table keeps only in-frame clones and is missing some. The data hold 30,000 to 35,000 clones, with 60% to 80% observed a single time. Germline V gives CDR1 SQVTM, CDR2 ANQGSEA. Trimming took off 4 bases at V and 1 base at J, with 10 bases between the two ends. The CDR3 is 13 residues long. General study results and limits: Early clone dynamics of blood T cells, plus interferon-beta, reportedly predicted response best.

Comment on this clone: Its antigen remains unknown.

The receptor was derived from a human donor with non-small cell lung cancer who had stable disease on radiotherapy plus ipilimumab. Here the sequenced sample was peripheral blood, taken from a patient treated with radiotherapy plus ipilimumab. V is TRBV29-1 and J is TRBJ1-1, with D perhaps TRBD1 (6 bases). CDR3 nucleotide sequence: TGCAGCGTTGGAGGCAGGGGGAACACTGAAGCTTTCTTT. This gives the protein CSVGGRGNTEAFF. Filled out from reference TRBV29-1 and TRBJ1-1, the complete variable domain reads SAVISQKPSRDICQRGTSLTIQCQVDSQVTMMFWYRQQPGQSLTLIATANQGSEATYESGFVIDKFPISRPNLTFSTLTVSNMSPEDSSIYLCSVGGRGNTEAFFGQGTRLTVV.